This TCR beta chain was sequenced for a study of blood T cell repertoires in COVID-19. In the authors' workflow: It was from reference gene primer amplification that nucleated cell counts were estimated. Profiled with immunoSEQ multiplex PCR; TCRdb holds only in-frame clones, not every one. V and J calls and clone size are given by that table; D and trimming were obtained from the DNA. The sample records some 260,000 clones, 88% being singletons. This CDR3 is 17 amino acids long. CDR1 and CDR2 (germline): MDHEN, SYDVKM. V gave up 6 bases and J gave up 5 bases; unmatched junction bases: 9. V gene TRBV28 combines with J gene TRBJ2-2, with 13 nucleotides matching TRBD2. This TCR was sampled from a woman under 40 with acute or convalescent COVID-19. The sample comprised peripheral blood. CDR3 nucleotide sequence: TGTGCCAGCAGCCCCGGACTAGCGGGAGCTCGGACCGGGGAGCTGTTTTTT. It encodes CASSPGLAGARTGELFF. Together with reference TRBV28 and TRBJ2-2, the CDR3 gives the full variable domain: DVKVTQSSRYLVKRTGEKVFLECVQDMDHENMFWYRQDPGLGLRLIYFSYDVKMKEKGDIPEGYSVSREKKERFSLILESASTNQTSMYLCASSPGLAGARTGELFFGEGSRLTVL.